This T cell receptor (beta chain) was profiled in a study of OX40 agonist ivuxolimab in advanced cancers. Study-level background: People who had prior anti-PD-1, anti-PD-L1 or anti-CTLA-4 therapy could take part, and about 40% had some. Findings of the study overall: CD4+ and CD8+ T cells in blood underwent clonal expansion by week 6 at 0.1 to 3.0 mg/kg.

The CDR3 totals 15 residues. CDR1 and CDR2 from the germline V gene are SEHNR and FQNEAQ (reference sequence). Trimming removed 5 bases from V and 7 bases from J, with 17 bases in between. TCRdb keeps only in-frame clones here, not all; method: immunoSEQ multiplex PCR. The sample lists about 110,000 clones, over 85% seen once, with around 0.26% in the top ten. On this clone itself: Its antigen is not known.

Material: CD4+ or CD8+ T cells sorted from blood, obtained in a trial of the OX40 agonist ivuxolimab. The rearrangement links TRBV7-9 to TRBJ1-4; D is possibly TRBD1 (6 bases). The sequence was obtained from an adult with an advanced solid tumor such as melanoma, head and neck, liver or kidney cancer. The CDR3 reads CASSESTGMVEKLFF. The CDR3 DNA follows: TGTGCCAGCAGCGAAAGCACAGGGATGGTTGAAAAACTGTTTTTT.